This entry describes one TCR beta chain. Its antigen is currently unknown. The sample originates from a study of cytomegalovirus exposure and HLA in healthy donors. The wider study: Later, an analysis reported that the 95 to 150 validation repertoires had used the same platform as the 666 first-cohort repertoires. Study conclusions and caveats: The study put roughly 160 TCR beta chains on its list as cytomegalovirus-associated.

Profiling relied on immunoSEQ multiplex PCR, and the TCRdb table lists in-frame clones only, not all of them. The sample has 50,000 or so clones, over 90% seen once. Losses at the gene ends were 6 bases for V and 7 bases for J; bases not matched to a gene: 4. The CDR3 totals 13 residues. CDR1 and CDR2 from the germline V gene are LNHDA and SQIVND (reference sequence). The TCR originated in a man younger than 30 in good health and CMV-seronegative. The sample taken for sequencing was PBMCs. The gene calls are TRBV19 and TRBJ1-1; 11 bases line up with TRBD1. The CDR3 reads CASRDRGPHEAFF. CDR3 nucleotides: TGTGCCAGTAGGGACAGGGGGCCGCATGAAGCTTTCTTT.